This TCR beta chain was obtained from a study of beta chain features in type 1 diabetes. Findings of the study overall: Cells with high TCR expression could be over-represented by cDNA sequencing. Reduced insertions and increased deletions marked VDJ junctions in type 1 diabetes patients.

Expressed TCRB transcripts were sequenced because the isolated RNA had all been reverse transcribed beforehand. TCRdb's copy holds only in-frame clones and misses some; the assay was immunoSEQ multiplex PCR. This table has about 330,000 clones, around 10% appearing once. Germline V gene data show CDR1 as GTSNPN and CDR2 as SVGIG (reference sequence). The trim removed 0 bases at V and 6 bases at J, leaving 4 bases unmatched. There are 14 residues in the CDR3. This clone was detected a few times. The antigen remains undetermined. The chain combines TRBV30 with TRBJ2-1; 8 bases are a match to TRBD2. Sequenced material: naive CD4+ T cells from blood. This TCR derives from a woman younger than 45 in good health. The CDR3 sequence is CAWSVSGSGNEQFF. The CDR3 region has the DNA TGTGCCTGGAGTGTCAGCGGGAGTGGCAATGAGCAGTTCTTC.